This T cell receptor (beta chain) was recovered during a study of shared clonotypes between healthy human individuals. Turning to the study itself: A couple of women and a few men aged 18 to 49 served as donors.

For every subset, genomic DNA was evenly distributed across several immunoSEQ plates. Using immunoSEQ multiplex PCR, the repertoire was profiled, and TCRdb retains in-frame clones only, with some absent. Found here are about 2,100,000 clones, about 92% of them singletons; the top ten hold more than 1.5%. Positively selected for CCR7, the CD45RO-negative cells used as naive CD8 cells excluded terminally differentiated effector memory CD45RA+ cells. Among the donors, all were Caucasian adults who lived in Nashville, Tennessee. Sequenced sample: naive CD8+ T cells from PBMCs. This sequence was found in a man between 18 and 29 years old in good health. Some clones in this sample may be carry-over from other donors' samples.

In DNA form, the CDR3 reads TGTGCCAGCAGCCCGAGAGGGGAGGGATACTACAATGAGCAGTTCTTC. This translates into CASSPRGEGYYNEQFF. The rearrangement joins TRBV7-9 to TRBJ2-1, with TRBD2 matching 7 bases. The CDR3 contains 16 residues. In germline, CDR1 is SEHNR, CDR2 FQNEAQ (reference sequence). The J segment lost 3 bases and the V segment lost 5 bases, leaving 10 bases of the junction unmatched.